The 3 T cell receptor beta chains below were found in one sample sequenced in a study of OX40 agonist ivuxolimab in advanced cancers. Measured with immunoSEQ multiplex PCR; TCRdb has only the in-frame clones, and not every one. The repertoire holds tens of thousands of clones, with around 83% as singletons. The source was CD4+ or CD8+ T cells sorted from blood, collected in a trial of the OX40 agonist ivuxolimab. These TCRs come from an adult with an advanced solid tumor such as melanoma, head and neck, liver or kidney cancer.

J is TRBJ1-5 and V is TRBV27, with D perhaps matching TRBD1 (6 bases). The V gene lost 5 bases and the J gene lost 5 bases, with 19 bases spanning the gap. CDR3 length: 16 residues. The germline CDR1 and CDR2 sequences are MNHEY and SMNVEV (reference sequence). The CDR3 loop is CASSPRPGAGYQPQHF. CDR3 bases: TGTGCCAGCAGTCCCAGGCCGGGGGCGGGTTATCAGCCCCAGCATTTT.

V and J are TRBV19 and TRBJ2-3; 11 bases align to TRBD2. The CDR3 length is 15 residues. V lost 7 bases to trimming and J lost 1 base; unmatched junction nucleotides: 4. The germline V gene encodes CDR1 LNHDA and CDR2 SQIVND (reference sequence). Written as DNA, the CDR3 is TGTGCCAGTACCCTGGGACTAGCGGGCACAGATACGCAGTATTTT. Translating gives CASTLGLAGTDTQYF.

CDR3 loop: CASSSLDARTEAFF. The CDR3 nucleotides are TGTGCCAGCAGTTCCCTAGATGCGAGGACTGAAGCTTTCTTT. V and J are TRBV28 and TRBJ1-1; no clear D gene. This CDR3 has 14 amino acids. Germline CDR1 and CDR2: MDHEN and SYDVKM. The germline V and J ends were trimmed by 4 bases and 5 bases, with 14 bases remaining between them. The entire variable domain, with the rest obtained from reference TRBV28 and TRBJ1-1, is as follows: DVKVTQSSRYLVKRTGEKVFLECVQDMDHENMFWYRQDPGLGLRLIYFSYDVKMKEKGDIPEGYSVSREKKERFSLILESASTNQTSMYLCASSSLDARTEAFFGQGTRLTVV.